This TCR beta chain came from a study of T cell responses to AZD1222 COVID-19 vaccine. As for the study in general: Samples with a second dose at about 4 or about 12 weeks were pooled together. Findings and limits, study-wide: Spike-specific TCR breadth rose after two AZD1222 doses, and depth rose as well.

To note about this clone: The antigen remains unidentified.

Profiled with immunoSEQ multiplex PCR; TCRdb holds only in-frame clones, not every one. The sample carries over 150,000 clones, 88% recorded once. Between the trimmed V and J ends, which lost 5 bases and 2 bases, there was a span of 11 bases. This CDR3 region has 14 residues. Germline loops: CDR1 SGHRS, CDR2 YFSETQ. The clonotype comes from an adult in good health. The sample here was peripheral blood, taken on day 0 of AZD1222 vaccination. The chain uses TRBV5-1 and TRBJ1-3; no firm D call. The chain's CDR3 is CASSPDQTGNTIYF. DNA of the CDR3: TGCGCCAGCAGTCCCGACCAGACTGGAAACACCATATATTTT.